This T cell receptor beta chain was obtained from a study of shared clonotypes between healthy human individuals. The table came from immunoSEQ multiplex PCR; TCRdb's copy has only in-frame clones and leaves some out. Of hundreds of thousands of clones in the sample, less than 96% were seen once. CDR1 is MGHRA, CDR2 YSYEKL, per germline. There are 20 residues in the CDR3. V shed 0 bases, J shed 8 bases, and the junction held 13 bases outside the gene matches. The sample comprised naive CD4+ T cells sorted from blood. This sample's subset: CD45RA+ positively selected. This sequence was found in a woman under 40 in good health. This sequence joins TRBV4-1 and TRBJ2-1; 16 positions agree with TRBD2. The CDR3 DNA follows: TGCGCCAGCAGCCAAGATGGGTATTCGGGACTAGCGGGAGGGCGGGATGAGCAGTTCTTC. It translates to CASSQDGYSGLAGGRDEQFF.